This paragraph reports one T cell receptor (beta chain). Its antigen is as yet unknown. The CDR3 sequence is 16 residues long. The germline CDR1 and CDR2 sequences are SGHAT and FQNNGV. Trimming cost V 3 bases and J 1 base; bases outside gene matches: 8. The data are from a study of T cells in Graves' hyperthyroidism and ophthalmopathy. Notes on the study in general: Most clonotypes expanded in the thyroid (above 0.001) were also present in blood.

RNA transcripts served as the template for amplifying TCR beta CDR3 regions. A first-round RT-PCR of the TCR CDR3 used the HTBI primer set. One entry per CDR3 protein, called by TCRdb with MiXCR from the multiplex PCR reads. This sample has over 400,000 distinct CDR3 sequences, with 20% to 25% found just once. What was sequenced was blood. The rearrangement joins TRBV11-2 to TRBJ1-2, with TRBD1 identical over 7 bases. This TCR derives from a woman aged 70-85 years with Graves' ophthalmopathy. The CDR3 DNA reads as TGTGCCAGCAGCTTCCGGGACAGCATTATTAACTATGGCTACACCTTC. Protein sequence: CASSFRDSIINYGYTF.